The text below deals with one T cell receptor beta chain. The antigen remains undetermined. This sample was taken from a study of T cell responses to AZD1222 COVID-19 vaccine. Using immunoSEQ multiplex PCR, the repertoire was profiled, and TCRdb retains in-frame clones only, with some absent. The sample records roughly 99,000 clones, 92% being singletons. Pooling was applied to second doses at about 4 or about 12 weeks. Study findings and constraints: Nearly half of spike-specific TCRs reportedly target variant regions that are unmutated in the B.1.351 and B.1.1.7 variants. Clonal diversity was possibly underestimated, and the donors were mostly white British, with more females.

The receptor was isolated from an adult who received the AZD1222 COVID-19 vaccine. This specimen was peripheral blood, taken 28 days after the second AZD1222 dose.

The CDR3 reads CASSNREAGANVLTF. The DNA for the CDR3 is TGTGCCAGTAGTAACAGGGAGGCTGGGGCCAACGTCCTGACTTTC. The rearrangement links TRBV19 to TRBJ2-6; either TRBD1 or TRBD2 may fit D (6 bases each). CDR3 length: 15 amino acids. V lost 4 bases, J lost 2 bases, and 9 bases lay in between. The germline V gene encodes CDR1 LNHDA and CDR2 SQIVND (reference sequence).